What follows is one T cell receptor beta chain and its context. This specimen comes from a study of Ad26.COV2.S vaccination and SARS-CoV-2 variants. Treatment described: around 19 received Ad26.COV2.S at low or high dose, single or two shots; about five received placebo; per-sample allocation not given. The investigators took samples on day 63 after the first vaccine or placebo injection. The donor's status was that of an adult aged 18-55 years in Boston. Profiling relied on immunoSEQ multiplex PCR, and the TCRdb table lists in-frame clones only, not all of them. The repertoire consists of 440,000 or so clones, with about 92% occurring once and the leading ten covering about 4.4%. Looked up from germline, CDR1 is KGHDR and CDR2 is SFDVKD. This CDR3 comprises 16 residues. The V end lost 0 bases, the J end lost 4 bases, and 12 bases lay between the germline ends.

The gene calls are TRBV24-1 and TRBJ2-1, with D perhaps TRBD1 (7 bases). This clonotype originated in a person between 18 and 65 years old who received the Ad26.COV2.S COVID-19 vaccine or a placebo. The sample was peripheral blood, taken in a trial of Ad26.COV2.S vaccine versus placebo. The CDR3 DNA reads TGTGCCACCAGTGATTTGCGGCCAGGGGGGTACAATGAGCAGTTCTTC. Encoded protein: CATSDLRPGGYNEQFF.